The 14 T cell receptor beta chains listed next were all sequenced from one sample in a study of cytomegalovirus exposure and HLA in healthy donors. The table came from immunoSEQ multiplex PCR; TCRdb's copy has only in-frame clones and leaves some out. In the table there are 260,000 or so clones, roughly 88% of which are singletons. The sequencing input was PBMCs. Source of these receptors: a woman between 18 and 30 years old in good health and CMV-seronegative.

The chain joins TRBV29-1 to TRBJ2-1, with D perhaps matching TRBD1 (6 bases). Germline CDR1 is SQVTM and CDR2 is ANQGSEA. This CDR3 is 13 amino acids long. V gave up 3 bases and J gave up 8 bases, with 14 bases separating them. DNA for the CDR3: TGCAGCGTTGACAGGGGACGAAACGATGAGCAGTTCTTC. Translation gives CSVDRGRNDEQFF.

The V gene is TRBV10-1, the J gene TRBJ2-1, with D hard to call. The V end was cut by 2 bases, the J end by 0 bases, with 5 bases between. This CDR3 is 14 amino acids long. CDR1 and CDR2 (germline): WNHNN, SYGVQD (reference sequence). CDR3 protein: CASSEASSYNEQFF. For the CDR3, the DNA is TGCGCCAGCAGTGAGGCTAGCTCCTACAATGAGCAGTTCTTC.

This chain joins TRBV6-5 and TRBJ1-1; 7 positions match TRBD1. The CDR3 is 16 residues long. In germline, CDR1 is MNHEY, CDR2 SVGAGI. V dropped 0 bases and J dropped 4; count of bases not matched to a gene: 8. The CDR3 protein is CASSYSAGQTVTEAFF. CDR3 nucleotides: TGTGCCAGCAGTTACTCGGCGGGACAGACAGTCACTGAAGCTTTCTTT.

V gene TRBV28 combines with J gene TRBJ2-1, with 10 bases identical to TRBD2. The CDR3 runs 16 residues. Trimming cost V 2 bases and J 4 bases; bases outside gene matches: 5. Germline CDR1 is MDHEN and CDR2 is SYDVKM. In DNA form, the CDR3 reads TGTGCCAGCAGTTTAGATCTAGCGGGGGAGTACAATGAGCAGTTCTTC. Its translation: CASSLDLAGEYNEQFF. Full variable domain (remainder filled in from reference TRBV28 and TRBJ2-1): DVKVTQSSRYLVKRTGEKVFLECVQDMDHENMFWYRQDPGLGLRLIYFSYDVKMKEKGDIPEGYSVSREKKERFSLILESASTNQTSMYLCASSLDLAGEYNEQFFGPGTRLTVL.

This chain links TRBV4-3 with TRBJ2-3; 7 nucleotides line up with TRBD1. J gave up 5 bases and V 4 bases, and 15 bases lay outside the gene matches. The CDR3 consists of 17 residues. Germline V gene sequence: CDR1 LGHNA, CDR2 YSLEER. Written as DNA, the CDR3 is TGCGCCAGCAGCCCCCGGACAGGCGTAGTAACAGGAGATACGCAGTATTTT. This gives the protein CASSPRTGVVTGDTQYF.

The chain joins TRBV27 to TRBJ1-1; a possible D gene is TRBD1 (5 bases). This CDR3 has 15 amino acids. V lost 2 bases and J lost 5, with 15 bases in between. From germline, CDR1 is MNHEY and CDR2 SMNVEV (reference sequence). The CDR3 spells CASSLVRGGRTEAFF. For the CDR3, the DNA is TGTGCCAGCAGTTTAGTTCGGGGGGGGAGGACTGAAGCTTTCTTT.

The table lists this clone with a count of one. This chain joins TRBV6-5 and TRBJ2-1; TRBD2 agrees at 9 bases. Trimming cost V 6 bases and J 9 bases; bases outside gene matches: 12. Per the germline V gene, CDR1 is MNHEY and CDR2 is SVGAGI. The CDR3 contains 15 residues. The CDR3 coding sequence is TGTGCCAGCAGAACGGGCGGGAGGGCCCGGGTTGAGCAGTTCTTC. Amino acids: CASRTGGRARVEQFF.

CDR3 protein: CASSFHWLAGDNEQFF. Written as DNA, the CDR3 is TGTGCCAGCAGCTTCCATTGGCTAGCGGGGGACAATGAGCAGTTCTTC. The gene calls are TRBV9 and TRBJ2-1; 10 bases map to TRBD2. The CDR3 loop spans 16 amino acids. In germline, CDR1 is SGDLS, CDR2 YYNGEE. The V segment lost 4 bases and the J segment 5 bases; nucleotides outside the gene matches: 9.

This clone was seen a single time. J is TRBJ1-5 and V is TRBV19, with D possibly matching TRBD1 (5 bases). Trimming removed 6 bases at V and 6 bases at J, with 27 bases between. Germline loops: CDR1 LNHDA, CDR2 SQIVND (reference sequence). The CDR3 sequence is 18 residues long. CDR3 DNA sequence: TGTGCCAGTAGAAACTTAGGGGAGGGCTACCTAGCAACTCAGCCCCAGCATTTT. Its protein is CASRNLGEGYLATQPQHF.

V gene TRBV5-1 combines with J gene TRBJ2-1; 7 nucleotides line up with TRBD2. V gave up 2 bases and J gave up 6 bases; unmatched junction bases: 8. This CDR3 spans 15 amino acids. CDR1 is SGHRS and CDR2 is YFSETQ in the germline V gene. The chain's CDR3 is CASSFRPLAINEQFF. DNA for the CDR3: TGCGCCAGCAGCTTCCGTCCACTAGCGATCAATGAGCAGTTCTTC.

The CDR3 region is CASSQDSGSSYNEQFF. The CDR3, as DNA: TGCGCCAGCAGCCAGGATAGCGGGAGCTCCTACAATGAGCAGTTCTTC. The rearrangement links TRBV4-1 to TRBJ2-1, with 9 nucleotides matching TRBD2. The CDR3 is 16 amino acids. Germline CDR1 is MGHRA and CDR2 is YSYEKL. V lost 3 bases to trimming and J lost 0 bases; unmatched junction nucleotides: 3.

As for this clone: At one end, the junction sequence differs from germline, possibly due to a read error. The CDR3: CSVEGQGDKQYF. The CDR3 nucleotides read TGCAGCGTTGAAGGACAGGGAGATAAGCAGTATTTT. The rearrangement joins TRBV29-1 to TRBJ2-3, with 7 bases fitting TRBD1. From germline, CDR1 is SQVTM and CDR2 ANQGSEA. The CDR3 sequence is 12 residues long.

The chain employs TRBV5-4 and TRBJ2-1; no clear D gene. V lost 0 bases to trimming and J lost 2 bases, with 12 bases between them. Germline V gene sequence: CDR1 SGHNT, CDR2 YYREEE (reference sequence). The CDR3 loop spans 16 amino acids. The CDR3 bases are TGTGCCAGCAGCTTGGACAAGACAAGGACCTACAATGAGCAGTTCTTC. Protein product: CASSLDKTRTYNEQFF.

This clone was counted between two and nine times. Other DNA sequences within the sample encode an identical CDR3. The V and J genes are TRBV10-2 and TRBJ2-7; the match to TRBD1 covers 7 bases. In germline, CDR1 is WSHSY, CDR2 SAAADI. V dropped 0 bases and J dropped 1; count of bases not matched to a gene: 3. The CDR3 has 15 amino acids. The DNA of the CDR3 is TGCGCCAGCAGTGAGTCCTACAGGGGTTCCTACGAGCAGTACTTC. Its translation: CASSESYRGSYEQYF.